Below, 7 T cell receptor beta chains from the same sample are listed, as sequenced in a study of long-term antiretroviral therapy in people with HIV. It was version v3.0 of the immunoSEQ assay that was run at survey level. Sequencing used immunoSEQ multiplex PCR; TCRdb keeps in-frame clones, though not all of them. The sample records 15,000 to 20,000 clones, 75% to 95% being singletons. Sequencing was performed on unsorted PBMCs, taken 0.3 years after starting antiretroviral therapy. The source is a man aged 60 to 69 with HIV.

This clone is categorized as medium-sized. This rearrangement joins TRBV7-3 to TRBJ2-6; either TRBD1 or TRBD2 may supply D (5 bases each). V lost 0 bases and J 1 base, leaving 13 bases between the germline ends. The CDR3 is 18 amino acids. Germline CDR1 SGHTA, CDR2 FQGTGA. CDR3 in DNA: TGTGCCAGCAGCTTAACGTTAATTGGGGGATCTGGGGCCAACGTCCTGACTTTC. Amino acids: CASSLTLIGGSGANVLTF.

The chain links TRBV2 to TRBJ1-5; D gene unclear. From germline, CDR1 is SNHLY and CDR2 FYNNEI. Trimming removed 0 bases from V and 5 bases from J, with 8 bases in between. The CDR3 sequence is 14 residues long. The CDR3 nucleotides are TGTGCCAGCAGTGAAGCAGTGAGGGATCAGCCCCAGCATTTT. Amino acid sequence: CASSEAVRDQPQHF. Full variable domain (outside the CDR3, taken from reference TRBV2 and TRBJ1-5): EPEVTQTPSHQVTQMGQEVILRCVPISNHLYFYWYRQILGQKVEFLVSFYNNEISEKSEIFDDQFSVERPDGSNFTLKIRSTKLEDSAMYFCASSEAVRDQPQHFGDGTRLSIL.

Here the CDR3 reads CASSPGDSYEQYF. CDR3 DNA sequence: TGTGCCAGCTCACCCGGGGACTCCTACGAGCAGTACTTC. The gene calls are TRBV18 and TRBJ2-7; D is perhaps TRBD2 (5 bases). The CDR3 loop spans 13 amino acids. V was trimmed by 3 bases and J by 0 bases, leaving 6 bases between them. Germline CDR1 KGHSH, CDR2 LQKENI.

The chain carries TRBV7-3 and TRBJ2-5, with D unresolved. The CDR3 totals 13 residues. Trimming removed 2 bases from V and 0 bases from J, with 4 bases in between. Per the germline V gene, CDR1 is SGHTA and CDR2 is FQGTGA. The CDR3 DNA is TGTGCCAGCAGCTTAGCGTACCAAGAGACCCAGTACTTC. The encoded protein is CASSLAYQETQYF.

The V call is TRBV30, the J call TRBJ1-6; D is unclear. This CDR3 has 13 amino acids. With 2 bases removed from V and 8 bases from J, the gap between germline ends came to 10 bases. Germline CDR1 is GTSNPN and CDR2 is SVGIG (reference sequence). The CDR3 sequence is CAWSPDSYSPLHF. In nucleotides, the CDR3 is TGTGCCTGGAGTCCCGATAGTTATTCACCCCTCCACTTT.

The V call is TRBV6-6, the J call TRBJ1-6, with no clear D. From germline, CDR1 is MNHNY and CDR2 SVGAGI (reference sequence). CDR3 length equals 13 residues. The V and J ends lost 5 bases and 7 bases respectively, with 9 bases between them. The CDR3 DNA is TGTGCCAGCAGTCCAAGGGAGAATTCACCCCTCCACTTT. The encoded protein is CASSPRENSPLHF.

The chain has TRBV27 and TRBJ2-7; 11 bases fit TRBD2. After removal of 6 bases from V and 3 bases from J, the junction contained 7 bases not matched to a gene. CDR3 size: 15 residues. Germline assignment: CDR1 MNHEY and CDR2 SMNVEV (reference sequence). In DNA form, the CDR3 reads TGTGCCAGCAGCACTCCTAGCGGGAGGATCTACGAGCAGTACTTC. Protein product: CASSTPSGRIYEQYF.